This T cell receptor (beta chain) appears in the sequencing data of a study of blood T cell repertoires in COVID-19. Study-wide background: Sites in the United States, Italy and Spain provided acute and convalescent COVID-19 samples.

As handled by the study authors: Counts of nucleated cells, estimated from reference gene primer amplification, were obtained. Sequenced by immunoSEQ multiplex PCR; TCRdb stores in-frame clones only, minus some. Clonal size and the V and J genes are those of that table, whereas D and trimming came from the DNA. Of 150,000 or so clones listed, 80% to 90% were seen once; the top ten hold 13%. Recruited during active infection, patients (from Seattle) were subsequently followed longitudinally. V trimming: 4 bases; J trimming: 4 bases; junction bases outside the gene matches: 11. Germline CDR1 is LGHNA and CDR2 is YSLEER. CDR3 size: 16 residues.

This sequence was found in a young man with COVID-19, enrolled during active disease. The source material was peripheral blood. The J gene is TRBJ2-3, the V gene TRBV4-3, with 7 nucleotides matching TRBD2. The CDR3 coding sequence is TGCGCCAGCAGCCGCCTCCCCGGGGGGAACGCAGATACGCAGTATTTT. Translating it yields CASSRLPGGNADTQYF.